This T cell receptor (beta chain) was recorded in a study of T-cell reconstitution after alpha-beta-depleted transplantation in children. Findings of the study overall: Several hundred expanded graft clones reportedly gave rise to the alpha-beta T cells present about two months after transplant. Surviving recipient T cells and thymic progenitors produced the high day-60 TCRbeta diversity seen in some patients.

This CDR3 region has 15 residues. Trimming cost V 2 bases and J 1 base, with 9 bases left between them. Germline-derived CDR1 and CDR2 are SGHNT and YYREEE (reference sequence). This clonotype was counted many times. The antigen remains undetermined. A library of TCRbeta sequences, prepared with unique molecular identifiers, was generated. TCRdb used MiXCR to reprocess the PCR reads, holding one entry per CDR3 protein. Altogether approximately 630,000 distinct CDR3 sequences are present, around 14% being singletons, with the ten largest covering around 0.76%. Sequencing used PBMCs, obtained before TCRalphabeta/CD19-depleted stem cell transplant. The genes are TRBV5-4 and TRBJ2-2, with D possibly matching TRBD1 (6 bases). The TCR originated in a girl aged 2-15 years with congenital amegakaryocytic thrombocytopenia, due to receive a stem cell transplant. The CDR3 DNA reads as TGTGCCAGCAGCTTCCGACAGGAGAACACCGGGGAGCTGTTTTTT. This gives the protein CASSFRQENTGELFF.